Each of the 29 T cell receptor beta chains below was sequenced from the same sample in a study of OX40 agonist ivuxolimab in advanced cancers. Method: immunoSEQ multiplex PCR; TCRdb's copy keeps in-frame clones and lacks some. The sample lists 60,000 to 85,000 clones, approximately 95% occurring once. Specimen: CD4+ or CD8+ T cells sorted from blood, collected in a trial of the OX40 agonist ivuxolimab. These receptors were obtained from an adult with an advanced solid tumor such as melanoma, head and neck, liver or kidney cancer.

The chain joins TRBV13 to TRBJ2-7; 8 nucleotides align to TRBD1. The J segment lost 5 bases and the V segment lost 3 bases, leaving 6 bases of the junction unmatched. Germline CDR1 and CDR2: PRHDT and FYEKMQ (reference sequence). The CDR3 contains 14 residues. The CDR3, as DNA: TGTGCCAGCAGCTTTGGACAGGGTTTACACGAGCAGTACTTC. Translated: CASSFGQGLHEQYF.

The genes are TRBV21-1 and TRBJ2-3; the D segment call TRBD2 is taken from the table without a DNA check. TRBV21-1 is annotated as a pseudogene. This CDR3 comprises 15 residues. CDR3 protein: CASTKTGLDDNTQYF. Here the CDR3 DNA reads TGTGCCAGCACGAAAACGGGACTAGATGATAATACGCAGTATTTT.

The chain joins TRBV28 to TRBJ1-3; D possibly corresponds to TRBD1 (6 bases). V was shortened by 4 bases and J by 5 bases, with 15 bases between the two germline ends. This CDR3 comprises 15 residues. CDR1 is MDHEN, CDR2 SYDVKM, per germline. The CDR3 spells CASSSSRQDRNTIYF. The CDR3 DNA reads as TGTGCCAGCAGTTCATCCAGACAGGATAGAAACACCATATATTTT. Looking up the rest from reference TRBV28 and TRBJ1-3 gives the full variable domain: DVKVTQSSRYLVKRTGEKVFLECVQDMDHENMFWYRQDPGLGLRLIYFSYDVKMKEKGDIPEGYSVSREKKERFSLILESASTNQTSMYLCASSSSRQDRNTIYFGEGSWLTVV.

This chain links TRBV5-1 with TRBJ2-1; no firm D call. V lost 5 bases to trimming and J lost 8 bases, with 11 bases between them. This CDR3 region has 12 residues. Germline CDR1 SGHRS, CDR2 YFSETQ. CDR3 amino acids: CASSSRRDEQFF. The DNA for the CDR3 is TGCGCCAGCAGTTCTCGGCGTGATGAGCAGTTCTTC. Variable domain in full (rest from reference TRBV5-1 and TRBJ2-1): KAGVTQTPRYLIKTRGQQVTLSCSPISGHRSVSWYQQTPGQGLQFLFEYFSETQRNKGNFPGRFSGRQFSNSRSEMNVSTLELGDSALYLCASSSRRDEQFFGPGTRLTVL.

This chain uses TRBV28 with TRBJ2-7; no firm D call. V was shortened by 2 bases and J by 5 bases, with 16 bases between the two germline ends. CDR1 and CDR2 from the germline V gene are MDHEN and SYDVKM. This CDR3 spans 15 amino acids. CDR3 loop: CASSLPGEGWNEQYF. The CDR3 DNA sequence: TGTGCCAGCAGTTTACCTGGGGAAGGGTGGAACGAGCAGTACTTC.

This clone was picked up one time. This chain connects TRBV14 to TRBJ1-1, with D possibly matching TRBD1 (6 bases). CDR3 length: 14 amino acids. Germline V gene sequence: CDR1 SGHDN, CDR2 FVKESK. Trimming stripped 4 bases from V and 8 bases from J, with 17 bases between. This CDR3 is CASSPTKQGLEAFF. Here the CDR3 DNA reads TGTGCCAGCAGCCCTACCAAACAGGGACTAGAAGCTTTCTTT.

In DNA form, the CDR3 reads TGTGCCAGCAGCTTAGCTGAACATCTTTCAAACTACGAGCAGTACTTC. Translating it yields CASSLAEHLSNYEQYF. The genes are TRBV7-9 and TRBJ2-7; no reliable D call. This CDR3 comprises 16 residues. Trimming removed 0 bases at V and 3 bases at J, with 15 bases between. Germline assignment: CDR1 SEHNR and CDR2 FQNEAQ (reference sequence).

The rearrangement joins TRBV27 to TRBJ2-7, with D perhaps TRBD2 (5 bases). CDR1 is MNHEY and CDR2 is SMNVEV in the germline V gene (reference sequence). The CDR3 length is 15 residues. The V end lost 5 bases, the J end lost 0 bases, and 14 bases lay between the germline ends. The CDR3 spells CASSPSGLFSYEQYF. The CDR3 coding sequence is TGTGCCAGCAGTCCCAGCGGACTTTTCTCCTACGAGCAGTACTTC.

This chain links TRBV28 with TRBJ2-7; 7 bases are a match to TRBD2. Losses at the gene ends were 0 bases for V and 3 bases for J; bases not matched to a gene: 5. This CDR3 has 15 amino acids. Germline V CDR1 and CDR2: MDHEN, SYDVKM. CDR3 sequence (DNA): TGTGCCAGCAGTTTATGGACTAGCCTTTACTACGAGCAGTACTTC. Protein product: CASSLWTSLYYEQYF.

J is TRBJ2-1 and V is TRBV19; D gene unclear. Between the trimmed V and J ends, which lost 6 bases and 2 bases, there was a span of 5 bases. CDR3 size: 12 residues. CDR1 LNHDA and CDR2 SQIVND come from the germline V gene (reference sequence). CDR3 nucleotides: TGTGCCAGTAGCCCAGCCTACAATGAGCAGTTCTTC. Protein: CASSPAYNEQFF.

The chain is built from TRBV29-1 and TRBJ1-2; D ambiguous. Trimming pared 7 bases from V and 2 bases from J, leaving 11 bases between. The CDR3 spans 12 residues. Germline CDR1 SQVTM, CDR2 ANQGSEA. CDR3 residues: CSATQPNYGYTF. The CDR3 bases are TGCAGCGCGACCCAGCCCAACTATGGCTACACCTTC.

The chain combines TRBV4-1 with TRBJ2-7, with 7 positions matching TRBD2. Trimming at V came to 0 bases and at J to 2 bases, leaving 10 bases not matched to a gene. The CDR3 loop spans 17 amino acids. Per germline, CDR1 MGHRA and CDR2 YSYEKL. The CDR3 nucleotides are TGCGCCAGCAGCCAAGATTGGCGGCGGGAGCTTCCCTACGAGCAGTACTTC. Translation: CASSQDWRRELPYEQYF.

The V and J genes are TRBV5-1 and TRBJ2-1; 10 nucleotides match TRBD2. In germline, CDR1 is SGHRS, CDR2 YFSETQ. The CDR3 consists of 16 residues. V gave up 4 bases and J gave up 5 bases; unmatched junction bases: 9. In DNA, the CDR3 is TGCGCCAGCAGCACCGGGACTAGCGTTCGAAACAATGAGCAGTTCTTC. It encodes CASSTGTSVRNNEQFF. Full variable domain (missing parts from reference TRBV5-1 and TRBJ2-1): KAGVTQTPRYLIKTRGQQVTLSCSPISGHRSVSWYQQTPGQGLQFLFEYFSETQRNKGNFPGRFSGRQFSNSRSEMNVSTLELGDSALYLCASSTGTSVRNNEQFFGPGTRLTVL.

The chain recombines TRBV9 with TRBJ2-7; maybe TRBD1 (5 bases). CDR1 SGDLS and CDR2 YYNGEE come from the germline V gene. V lost 0 bases to trimming and J lost 5 bases, with 9 bases between them. There are 13 residues in the CDR3. The CDR3 region has the DNA TGTGCCAGCAGCGTAGAAGGGGCAGACGAGCAGTACTTC. Protein sequence: CASSVEGADEQYF.

The rearrangement joins TRBV4-3 to TRBJ2-1; 9 positions agree with TRBD2. From germline, CDR1 is LGHNA and CDR2 YSLEER. Germline trimming cut 0 bases from V and 6 bases from J; bases unmatched to any gene: 6. The CDR3 consists of 16 residues. Here the CDR3 DNA reads TGCGCCAGCAGCCAAGATAGGGGACTAGCAGGCAATGAGCAGTTCTTC. Its translation: CASSQDRGLAGNEQFF.

The rearrangement uses TRBV19 and TRBJ2-1; 9 bases are a match to TRBD2. The CDR3 spans 20 residues. In germline, CDR1 is LNHDA, CDR2 SQIVND (reference sequence). J gave up 4 bases and V 0 bases, and 16 bases lay outside the gene matches. CDR3 nucleotide sequence: TGTGCCAGTAGTATAGACCCCAAACTGGGCGGGAGGGTCCCTTACAATGAGCAGTTCTTC. It is translated as CASSIDPKLGGRVPYNEQFF. Full variable domain (missing parts from reference TRBV19 and TRBJ2-1): DGGITQSPKYLFRKEGQNVTLSCEQNLNHDAMYWYRQDPGQGLRLIYYSQIVNDFQKGDIAEGYSVSREKKESFPLTVTSAQKNPTAFYLCASSIDPKLGGRVPYNEQFFGPGTRLTVL.

The V gene is TRBV5-1, the J gene TRBJ2-2, with D possibly TRBD2 on 5 matching bases. The CDR3 extends over 16 amino acids. Deletions cut 3 bases from V and 1 base from J, with 13 bases between. The germline gives CDR1 SGHRS, CDR2 YFSETQ. The CDR3 coding sequence is TGCGCCAGCAGCTACCCCCGGGAATTGAACACCGGGGAGCTGTTTTTT. It codes for CASSYPRELNTGELFF.

V usage is TRBV19 and J usage is TRBJ1-2; 8 nucleotides match TRBD1. The CDR3 runs 18 residues. With 1 base clipped from V and 4 bases from J, the junction kept 14 bases outside the gene matches. Germline V gene lookup returns CDR1 LNHDA and CDR2 SQIVND (reference sequence). The CDR3 DNA is TGTGCCAGTAGTATAGCTCGGCCCTATGACAGGGGCAGCTATGGCTACACCTTC. Its protein product is CASSIARPYDRGSYGYTF.

The chain uses TRBV21-1 and TRBJ2-7; the table calls TRBD2, which could not be checked here. TRBV21-1 is reported as a pseudogene. The CDR3 is 16 residues long. The CDR3 region is CASSKALRENSYEQYF. CDR3 nucleotide sequence: TGTGCCAGCAGCAAAGCGCTTCGGGAGAACTCCTACGAGCAGTACTTC.

This chain connects TRBV7-2 to TRBJ1-1; the D gene is possibly TRBD1 (5 bases). V was pared by 8 bases and J by 6 bases, with 10 bases between. The CDR3 is made up of 11 amino acids. Per the germline V gene, CDR1 is SGHTA and CDR2 is FQGNSA. The DNA for the CDR3 is TGTGCCAGCTCAGGGTTCCCTGAAGCTTTCTTT. Its translation: CASSGFPEAFF.

The V call is TRBV11-2, the J call TRBJ2-5; TRBD1 aligns across 11 bases. CDR3 length equals 14 residues. Trimming at V came to 5 bases and at J to 11 bases, leaving 10 bases not matched to a gene. The germline V gene has CDR1 SGHAT and CDR2 FQNNGV. As DNA, the CDR3 is TGTGCCAGCAGCCCCGGACAGGGGGCCCGGGAGCAGTACTTC. Its translation: CASSPGQGAREQYF.

This chain joins TRBV5-1 and TRBJ1-4; TRBD1 matches 10 bases. CDR1 and CDR2 (germline): SGHRS, YFSETQ. This CDR3 has 15 residues. Trimming at V came to 3 bases and at J to 8 bases, leaving 7 bases not matched to a gene. The CDR3 sequence: CASSSLDRGNEKLFF. The CDR3 coding sequence is TGCGCCAGCAGCTCCCTGGACAGGGGGAACGAAAAACTGTTTTTT.

The chain employs TRBV27 and TRBJ1-1, with D unresolved. Germline V lookup: CDR1 MNHEY, CDR2 SMNVEV (reference sequence). V lost 2 bases and J 3 bases, leaving 19 bases between the germline ends. The length of the CDR3 is 17 residues. In DNA form, the CDR3 reads TGTGCCAGCAGTTTACTTGGCGGGGTCCACGGGGACACTGAAGCTTTCTTT. Protein product: CASSLLGGVHGDTEAFF.

The chain joins TRBV19 to TRBJ1-2; 12 positions agree with TRBD1. The junction had 15 bases not matched to a gene; V was cut back by 5 bases and J by 5 bases. Looked up from germline, CDR1 is LNHDA and CDR2 is SQIVND (reference sequence). CDR3 length: 18 residues. CDR3 DNA sequence: TGTGCCAGTAGTTTTGACCGGGACAGGGGGCGGGGGTATTATGGCTACACCTTC. It is translated as CASSFDRDRGRGYYGYTF. The full variable domain, completed using reference TRBV19 and TRBJ1-2, is DGGITQSPKYLFRKEGQNVTLSCEQNLNHDAMYWYRQDPGQGLRLIYYSQIVNDFQKGDIAEGYSVSREKKESFPLTVTSAQKNPTAFYLCASSFDRDRGRGYYGYTFGSGTRLTVV.

The chain employs TRBV7-6 and TRBJ2-5; D perhaps matches TRBD2 (7 bases). Germline V gene lookup returns CDR1 SGHVS and CDR2 FNYEAQ. The CDR3 runs to 16 residues. The V gene lost 4 bases and the J gene lost 4 bases, with 19 bases spanning the gap. The CDR3 DNA follows: TGTGCCAGCAGCTGGGGGGGCGGGGGCCTGATAGAGACCCAGTACTTC. Translated: CASSWGGGGLIETQYF.

This clone was counted once. The chain joins TRBV4-1 to TRBJ2-7; TRBD1 matches 8 bases. The CDR3 has 15 amino acids. Germline V gives CDR1 MGHRA, CDR2 YSYEKL. J was trimmed by 3 bases and V by 0 bases; bases with no gene match: 4. In nucleotides, the CDR3 is TGCGCCAGCAGCCAAGATATTACAGGGGGCTACGAGCAGTACTTC. It translates to CASSQDITGGYEQYF.

This clone showed up just once. The chain recombines TRBV9 with TRBJ2-7, with 10 bases lining up with TRBD1. After removal of 4 bases from V and 6 bases from J, the junction contained 13 bases not matched to a gene. Germline V lookup: CDR1 SGDLS, CDR2 YYNGEE. The CDR3 runs to 16 residues. The DNA for the CDR3 is TGTGCCAGCAGCCCCCGGGACAGGGGCTATGGGGGCGAGCAGTACTTC. It encodes CASSPRDRGYGGEQYF. The full variable domain, in which reference TRBV9 and TRBJ2-7 provide the parts outside the CDR3, is DSGVTQTPKHLITATGQRVTLRCSPRSGDLSVYWYQQSLDQGLQFLIQYYNGEERAKGNILERFSAQQFPDLHSELNLSSLELGDSALYFCASSPRDRGYGGEQYFGPGTRLTVT.

CDR3 residues: CAISESRTDYYNEQFF. The CDR3 DNA sequence: TGTGCCATCAGTGAGTCCAGGACCGACTACTACAATGAGCAGTTCTTC. The V call is TRBV10-3, the J call TRBJ2-1, with D possibly matching TRBD2 (5 bases). The V end lost 0 bases, the J end lost 3 bases, and 12 bases lay between the germline ends. This CDR3 spans 16 amino acids. Germline V gene lookup returns CDR1 ENHRY and CDR2 SYGVKD.

In nucleotides, the CDR3 is TGCAGCGTTGAAGGGGGGAACACCATATATTTT. Encoded protein: CSVEGGNTIYF. The V and J genes are TRBV29-1 and TRBJ1-3, with a possible D match to TRBD1 (5 bases). V dropped 1 base and J dropped 7 bases, with 5 bases sitting between them. The germline CDR1 and CDR2 sequences are SQVTM and ANQGSEA. There are 11 residues in the CDR3.